The clone carrying this TCR beta chain was seen once. Its target is not known. The sample comes from a study of PD-1 blockade in classical Hodgkin lymphoma. Study observations and caveats: A reduction in baseline TCR diversity was reportedly seen in newly diagnosed patients relative to healthy donors. Any patient who commenced nivolumab under 1 year after ASCT was excluded. CD4+ TCR diversity climbed significantly by C4D1, unlike CD8+ TCR diversity.

Produced via immunoSEQ multiplex PCR; TCRdb's table is partial and in-frame only. Of about 23,000 clones listed, roughly 90% are singletons. Noted time point: cycle 4 day 1 (C4D1), after more than five weeks of nivolumab. Every single patient, without exception, relapsed after autologous stem cell transplantation, and brentuximab vedotin exposure varied. The best responses consisted of complete response, partial response or progressive disease. This CDR3 is built from 16 residues. J lost 6 bases, V lost 5 bases, and 14 bases had no gene match. CDR1 and CDR2 (germline): SQVTM, ANQGSEA. The sequence was obtained from a human donor with classical Hodgkin lymphoma. This sample comprised peripheral blood mononuclear cells (PBMCs), obtained before the fourth cycle of nivolumab. This chain joins TRBV29-1 and TRBJ2-1; 9 nucleotides align to TRBD2. In DNA form, the CDR3 reads TGCAGCGTTTCCTTGACTCCTAGCGGGGTAGCCAATGAGCAGTTCTTC. Translated: CSVSLTPSGVANEQFF.